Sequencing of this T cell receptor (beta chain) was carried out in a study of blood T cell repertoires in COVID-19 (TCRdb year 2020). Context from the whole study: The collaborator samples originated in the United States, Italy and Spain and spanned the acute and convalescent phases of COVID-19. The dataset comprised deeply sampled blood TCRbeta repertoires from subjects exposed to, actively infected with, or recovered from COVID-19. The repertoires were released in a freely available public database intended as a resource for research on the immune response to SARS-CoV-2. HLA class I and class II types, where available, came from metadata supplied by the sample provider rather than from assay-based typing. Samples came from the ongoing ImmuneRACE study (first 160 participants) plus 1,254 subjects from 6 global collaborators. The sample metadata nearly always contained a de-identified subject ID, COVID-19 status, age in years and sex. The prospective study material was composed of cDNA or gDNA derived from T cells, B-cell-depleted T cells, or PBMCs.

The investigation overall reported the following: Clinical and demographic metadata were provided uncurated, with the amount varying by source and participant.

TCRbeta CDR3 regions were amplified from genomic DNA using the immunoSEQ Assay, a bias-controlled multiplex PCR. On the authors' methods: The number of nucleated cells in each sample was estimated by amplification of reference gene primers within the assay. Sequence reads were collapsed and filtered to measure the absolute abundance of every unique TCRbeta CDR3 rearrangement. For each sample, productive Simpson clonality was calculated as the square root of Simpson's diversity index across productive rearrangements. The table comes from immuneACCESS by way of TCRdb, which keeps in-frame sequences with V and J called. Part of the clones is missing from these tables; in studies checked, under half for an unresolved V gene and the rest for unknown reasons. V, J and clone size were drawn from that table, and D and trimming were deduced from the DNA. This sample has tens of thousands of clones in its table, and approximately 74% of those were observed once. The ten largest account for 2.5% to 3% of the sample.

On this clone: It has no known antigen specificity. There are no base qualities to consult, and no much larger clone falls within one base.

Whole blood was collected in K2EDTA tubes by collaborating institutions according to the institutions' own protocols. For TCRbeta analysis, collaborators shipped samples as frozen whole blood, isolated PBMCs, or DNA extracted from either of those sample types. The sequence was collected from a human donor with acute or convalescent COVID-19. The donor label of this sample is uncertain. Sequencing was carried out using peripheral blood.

The CDR3 in this case is CSVEEQAKSGYTF. The bases are TGCAGCGTTGAAGAGCAAGCAAAGAGCGGCTACACCTTC. The V gene is TRBV29-1 and the J gene is TRBJ1-2; confidence is insufficient to name the D gene. CDR1 and CDR2 are drawn from the germline V gene: SQVTM, ANQGSEA. Spanning cysteine to phenylalanine, the CDR3 consists of 13 amino acids. Only the CDR3 part of the read is kept: 39 bases, read in frame from the first base. The germline ends are 13 bases apart after V is trimmed by 0 bases and J by 8 bases.